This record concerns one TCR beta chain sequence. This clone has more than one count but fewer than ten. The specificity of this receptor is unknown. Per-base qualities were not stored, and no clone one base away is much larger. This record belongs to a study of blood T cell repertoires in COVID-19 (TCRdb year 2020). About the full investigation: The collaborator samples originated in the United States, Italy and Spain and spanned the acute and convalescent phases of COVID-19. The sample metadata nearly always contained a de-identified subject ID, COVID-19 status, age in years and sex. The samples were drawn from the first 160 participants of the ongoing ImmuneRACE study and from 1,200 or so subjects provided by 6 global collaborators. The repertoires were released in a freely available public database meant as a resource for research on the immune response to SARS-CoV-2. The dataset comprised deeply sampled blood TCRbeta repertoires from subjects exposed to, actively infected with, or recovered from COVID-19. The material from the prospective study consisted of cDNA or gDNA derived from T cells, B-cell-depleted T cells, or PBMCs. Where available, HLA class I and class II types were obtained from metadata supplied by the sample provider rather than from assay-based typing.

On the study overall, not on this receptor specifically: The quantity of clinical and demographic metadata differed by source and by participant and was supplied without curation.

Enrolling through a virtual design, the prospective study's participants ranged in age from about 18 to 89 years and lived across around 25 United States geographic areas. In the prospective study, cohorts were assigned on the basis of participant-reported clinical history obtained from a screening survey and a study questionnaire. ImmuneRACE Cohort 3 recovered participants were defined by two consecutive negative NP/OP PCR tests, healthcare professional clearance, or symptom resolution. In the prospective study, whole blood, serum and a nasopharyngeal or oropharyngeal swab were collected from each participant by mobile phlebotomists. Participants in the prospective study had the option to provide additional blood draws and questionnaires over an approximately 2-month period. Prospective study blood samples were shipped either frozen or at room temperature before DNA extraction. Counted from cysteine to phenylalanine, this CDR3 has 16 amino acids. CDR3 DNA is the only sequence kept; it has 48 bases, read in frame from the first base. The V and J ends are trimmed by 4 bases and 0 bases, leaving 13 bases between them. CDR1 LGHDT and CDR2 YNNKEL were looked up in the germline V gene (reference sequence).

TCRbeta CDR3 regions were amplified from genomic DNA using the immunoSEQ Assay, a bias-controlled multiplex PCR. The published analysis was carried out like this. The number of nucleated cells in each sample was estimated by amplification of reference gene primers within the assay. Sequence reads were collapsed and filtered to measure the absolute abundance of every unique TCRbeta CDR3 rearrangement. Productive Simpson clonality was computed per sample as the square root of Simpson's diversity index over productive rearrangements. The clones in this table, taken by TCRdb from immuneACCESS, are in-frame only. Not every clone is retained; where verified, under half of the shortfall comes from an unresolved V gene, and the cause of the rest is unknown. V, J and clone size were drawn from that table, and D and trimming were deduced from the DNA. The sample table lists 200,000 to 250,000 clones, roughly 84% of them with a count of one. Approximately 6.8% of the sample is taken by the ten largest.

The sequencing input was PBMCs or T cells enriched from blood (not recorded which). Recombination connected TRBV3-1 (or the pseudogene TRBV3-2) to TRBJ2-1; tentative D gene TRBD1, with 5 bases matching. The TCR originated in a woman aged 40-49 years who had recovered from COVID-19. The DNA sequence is TGTGCCAGCAGCCCCTCCCGACAGAGCTCCTACAATGAGCAGTTCTTC. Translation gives CASSPSRQSSYNEQFF.